This entry features one TCR beta chain sequence. It lacks a known antigen. Nothing much larger sits one base from this clone, and base qualities are not available. The treatment or condition label for this specimen denotes: allogeneic hematopoietic cell transplantation with graft depleted of TCRalphabeta T cells and CD19 B cells. Transplant recipients were children who received TCRalphabeta/CD19-depleted allogeneic hematopoietic cell grafts. CDR1 and CDR2, per the germline V gene (reference sequence), are SEHNR and FQNEAQ. Deletion took 6 bases off V and 4 bases off J, with a span of 9 bases between the germline ends. The CDR3 covers 12 residues, taking in both the cysteine and the phenylalanine. Only the CDR3 portion is preserved as DNA: 36 bases, with reading frame beginning at the first base. The sample originates from a study of T-cell reconstitution after alpha-beta-depleted transplantation in children (dated by TCRdb to about 2016). About the study as a whole: Using TCR repertoire profiling, the study followed T-cell immune reconstitution in a quantitative way in children after TCRalphabeta/CD19-depleted allogeneic hematopoietic cell transplantation.

Study-level results and caveats: In some patients, the high TCRbeta diversity seen at day 60 was put down to recipient T cells and intrathymic progenitors that had survived conditioning. The apparently early alphabetaT-cell count recovery about two months after transplant was reportedly dependent on only several hundred rapidly expanded clones derived from non-depleted graft cells. The frequencies of hyperexpanded clones fell over the following months, and after one year, T-cell counts and TCRbeta diversity were mostly attributed to newly produced T cells.

The library was obtained by PCR. TCRdb records Illumina HiSeq 2500 as the sequencer. TCR library preparation used molecular barcoding, with unique molecular identifiers applied to normalize quantification of the TCRbeta repertoire. The public reads were quality trimmed at Q25 with fastp and then assembled into clones with MiXCR by TCRdb, keeping productive beta chains. A single entry per CDR3 protein holds the most common genes and DNA from its merged rows. The sample yields under 250,000 distinct CDR3 sequences; under 30% were counted once. The top ten clones comprise about 4.8% of the sample. This receptor chain uses TRBV7-9 and TRBJ2-5; TRBD2 is a weak D gene call, 6 bases matching. Sample: PBMCs, mostly from graft donor cells, taken 360 days after TCRalphabeta/CD19-depleted stem cell transplant. This TCR was recovered from a female patient aged 2-15 years who had a stem cell transplant for congenital amegakaryocytic thrombocytopenia, so the T cells may come from the graft donor. The sequenced DNA: TGTGCCAGCAGGCTCGGGGGAGAGACCCAGTACTTC. This codes for CASRLGGETQYF. The reference TRBV7-9 and TRBJ2-5 proteins fill in what lies around the CDR3, so the full variable domain reads DTGVSQNPRHKITKRGQNVTFRCDPISEHNRLYWYRQTLGQGPEFLTYFQNEAQLEKSRLLSDRFSAERPKGSFSTLEIQRTEQGDSAMYLCASRLGGETQYFGPGTRLLVL.